A single sample is the source of the 3 T cell receptor beta chains below, sequenced in a study of post-analysis software for immune sequencing data. Study observations and caveats: Comparison of patients with controls showed five or six TRBV segments more frequent in patients, TRBV5-6, TRBV5-1 and TRBV20-1 among them.

These receptors' antigens are unknown. Researchers reported that TCR beta cDNA libraries carried unique molecular identifiers. TCRdb re-derived calls from the PCR reads in MiXCR, one entry per CDR3 protein. Found here are fewer than 700,000 distinct CDR3 sequences, about 44% of them singletons; the top ten hold 1.5% to 2%. Sequenced material: blood. Source of these receptors: a girl aged 5 to 17 with multiple sclerosis.

The chain carries TRBV5-6 and TRBJ2-3, with 9 bases matching TRBD2. Germline lookup yields CDR1 SGHDT and CDR2 YYEEEE. After removal of 1 base from V and 3 bases from J, the junction contained 9 bases not matched to a gene. The CDR3 length is 17 residues. The CDR3 spells CASSLYRAGGITDTQYF. CDR3 DNA: TGTGCCAGCAGCTTGTACCGAGCGGGAGGTATAACAGATACGCAGTATTTT.

This clonotype was seen a few times. V gene TRBV7-9 combines with J gene TRBJ2-5, with TRBD2 as a possible D gene (7 bases). The CDR3 is 14 amino acids. Between the trimmed V and J ends, which lost 1 base and 7 bases, there was a span of 13 bases. Germline values: CDR1 SEHNR, CDR2 FQNEAQ (reference sequence). CDR3 sequence (DNA): TGTGCCAGCAGCTTAGGCGGGGGCCGGGGGACCCAGTACTTC. Translated: CASSLGGGRGTQYF.

The sample holds many counts of this clonotype. V usage is TRBV4-1 and J usage is TRBJ2-7; D is possibly TRBD1 (5 bases). The CDR3 runs 15 residues. Germline CDR1 is MGHRA and CDR2 is YSYEKL. V was shortened by 0 bases and J by 2 bases, with 11 bases between the two germline ends. CDR3 sequence reads: CASSQDDRFPYEQYF. CDR3 in DNA: TGCGCCAGCAGCCAAGATGACAGATTTCCCTACGAGCAGTACTTC.